A selection of T cell receptor beta chains follows, all from one sample in a study of naive and memory T cell subsets. TCRdb ran MiXCR on the 5' RACE reads and lists one entry per CDR3 protein. The table lists about 62,000 distinct CDR3 sequences, more than 6% of them singletons. The receptors originated from a female donor in good health. CDR3s include the opening cysteine and the closing phenylalanine or tryptophan. The order of the fields is CDR3 length, clone size, V gene, D gene, J gene, CDR3 protein, CDR3 DNA. A D gene is named only where the DNA matches it firmly. The size field is filled for only some rows; it gives once, few, many or a size class.

13	many	TRBV12-3/TRBV12-4	NA	TRBJ2-3	CASTEESTDTQYF	TGTGCCAGCACCGAGGAGTCCACAGATACGCAGTATTTT
16	many	TRBV12-5	NA	TRBJ1-3	CASQGGGTTSGNTIYF	TGTGCTAGTCAGGGCGGGGGCACGACCTCTGGAAACACCATATATTTT
12	few	TRBV12-3/TRBV12-4	NA	TRBJ1-2	CASSLGNYGYTF	TGTGCCAGCAGTTTAGGCAACTATGGCTACACCTTC
17	few	TRBV14	NA	TRBJ1-5	CASSQDFKQISNQPQHF	TGTGCCAGCAGCCAAGATTTTAAACAGATTAGCAATCAGCCCCAGCATTTT
15	many	TRBV4-1	TRBD1	TRBJ1-1	CASSQEGTGRTEAFF	TGCGCCAGCAGCCAAGAGGGGACAGGGAGGACTGAAGCTTTCTTT
15	few	TRBV7-2	NA	TRBJ2-5	CASSLNRVLGETQYF	TGTGCCAGCAGCCTAAACAGGGTCCTGGGGGAGACCCAGTACTTC
13	few	TRBV12-3/TRBV12-4	NA	TRBJ1-4	CASSLGGREKLFF	TGTGCCAGCAGTTTAGGCGGGAGGGAAAAACTGTTTTTT
20	many	TRBV6-6	TRBD1	TRBJ1-3	CASSYRGQGSVRASGNTIYF	TGTGCCAGCAGTTACAGGGGACAGGGGTCCGTGAGGGCCTCTGGAAACACCATATATTTT
16	few	TRBV5-1	TRBD2	TRBJ2-1	CASSLAGTSGRPEQFF	TGCGCCAGCAGCTTGGCGGGGACTAGCGGGAGACCCGAGCAGTTCTTC
15	many	TRBV7-2	TRBD1	TRBJ1-2	CASSISTGAGYGYTF	TGTGCCAGCAGCATCTCGACAGGGGCCGGTTATGGCTACACCTTC
16	many	TRBV9	NA	TRBJ1-6	CASSPQVGIFNSPLHF	TGTGCCAGCAGCCCCCAGGTGGGGATCTTTAATTCACCCCTCCACTTT
14	few	TRBV6-5	NA	TRBJ1-5	CASSYSEGVQPQHF	TGTGCCAGCAGTTACTCTGAGGGAGTACAGCCCCAGCATTTT
17	NA	TRBV6-1	NA	TRBJ1-6	CASMGSQGSSYNSPLHF	TGTGCCAGCATGGGGAGTCAGGGGAGCTCCTATAATTCACCCCTCCACTTT
13	many	TRBV30	NA	TRBJ1-1	CAWSTGGRTEAFF	TGTGCCTGGAGTACGGGGGGGCGTACTGAAGCTTTCTTT
15	NA	TRBV28	TRBD2	TRBJ2-2	CASSLAGADTGELFF	TGTGCCAGCAGCCTAGCGGGAGCAGACACCGGGGAGCTGTTTTTT
13	NA	TRBV19	NA	TRBJ1-2	CASSIGSEYGYTF	TGTGCCAGTAGTATAGGGTCGGAGTATGGCTACACCTTC
18	few	TRBV5-5	NA	TRBJ2-3	CASSWWKLRNPSTDTQYF	TGTGCCAGCAGCTGGTGGAAACTCAGAAACCCAAGCACAGATACGCAGTATTTT
14	many	TRBV12-5	NA	TRBJ1-5	CASGFGIGDQPQHF	TGTGCTAGTGGTTTCGGAATAGGGGATCAGCCCCAGCATTTT
15	few	TRBV7-8	NA	TRBJ2-3	CASSLVLLSTDTQYF	TGTGCCAGCAGCTTAGTGCTCCTTAGCACAGATACGCAGTATTTT
15	many	TRBV11-2	NA	TRBJ1-5	CASSLSGDGNQPQHF	TGTGCCAGCAGCTTGTCCGGGGATGGCAATCAGCCCCAGCATTTT
15	many	TRBV20-1	NA	TRBJ2-2	CSASPPGRNTGELFF	TGCAGTGCTAGTCCGCCAGGGAGGAACACCGGGGAGCTGTTTTTT
17	many	TRBV28	NA	TRBJ1-1	CASSSTGRGQMNTEAFF	TGTGCCAGCAGTTCCACAGGGCGCGGACAAATGAACACTGAAGCTTTCTTT
16	few	TRBV18	TRBD1	TRBJ2-7	CASSPRQGAVDHEQYF	TGTGCCAGCTCACCACGACAGGGGGCGGTGGATCACGAGCAGTACTTC
15	NA	TRBV20-1	NA	TRBJ2-2	CSARGLDFTAGELFF	TGCAGTGCTAGAGGACTAGATTTTACGGCCGGGGAGCTGTTTTTT
15	many	TRBV6-2/TRBV6-3	TRBD2	TRBJ2-5	CASSYESGGQETQYF	TGTGCCAGCAGTTACGAGTCGGGGGGCCAAGAGACCCAGTACTTC
15	NA	TRBV14	NA	TRBJ2-1	CASSQAGTLYNEQFF	TGTGCCAGCAGCCAAGCTGGGACACTCTACAATGAGCAGTTCTTC
16	many	TRBV15	TRBD1	TRBJ1-1	CATSRSDRALNTEAFF	TGTGCCACCAGCAGATCTGACAGGGCTTTGAACACTGAAGCTTTCTTT
14	few	TRBV19	TRBD1	TRBJ2-3	CASGRQGDSYTQYF	TGTGCCAGTGGAAGACAGGGGGACTCCTATACGCAGTATTTT
14	many	TRBV20-1	TRBD1	TRBJ1-1	CSARKTGVNTEAFF	TGCAGTGCTAGAAAGACAGGGGTGAACACTGAAGCTTTCTTT
13	many	TRBV20-1	NA	TRBJ2-7	CSARETVTYEQYF	TGCAGTGCTAGAGAAACGGTAACCTACGAGCAGTACTTC
16	many	TRBV2	TRBD1	TRBJ1-3	CASSADRVLSGNTIYF	TGTGCCAGCAGTGCAGACAGGGTGCTTTCTGGAAACACCATATATTTT
14	NA	TRBV5-1	TRBD1	TRBJ2-3	CASSSGQGADTQYF	TGCGCCAGCAGCTCGGGACAGGGCGCAGATACGCAGTATTTT
14	NA	TRBV7-9	NA	TRBJ1-1	CASSFNELSIEAFF	TGTGCCAGCAGCTTTAATGAATTGTCGATTGAAGCTTTCTTT
14	NA	TRBV25-1	NA	TRBJ1-1	CASSENGRNTEAFF	TGTGCCAGCAGTGAAAACGGAAGGAACACTGAAGCTTTCTTT
14	few	TRBV29-1	TRBD2	TRBJ2-3	CSVDLREITRTQYF	TGCAGCGTTGATCTGCGGGAGATAACTAGAACGCAGTATTTT
16	many	TRBV6-6	NA	TRBJ1-5	CASSKQDPSVNQPQHF	TGTGCCAGCAGTAAGCAAGATCCCTCGGTGAATCAGCCCCAGCATTTT
14	many	TRBV7-8	NA	TRBJ1-2	CASSLFGSGNGYTF	TGTGCCAGCAGCTTATTTGGTTCCGGGAATGGCTACACCTTC
15	few	TRBV6-5	TRBD1	TRBJ1-2	CASTPSGTDPYGYTF	TGTGCCAGCACACCCTCCGGGACAGACCCCTATGGCTACACCTTC
14	NA	TRBV12-3/TRBV12-4	NA	TRBJ1-1	CASSLTGPVGAAFF	TGTGCCAGCAGTTTAACCGGCCCGGTTGGGGCGGCTTTCTTT
15	NA	TRBV4-1	NA	TRBJ1-1	CASSQGQKGGTEAFF	TGCGCCAGCAGCCAAGGACAGAAGGGGGGCACTGAAGCTTTCTTT
16	many	TRBV14	NA	TRBJ1-1	CASSQFLFGQVPEAFF	TGTGCCAGCAGCCAATTTCTTTTCGGCCAGGTCCCTGAAGCTTTCTTT
15	few	TRBV6-6	NA	TRBJ2-7	CASLEVPVQAYEQYF	TGTGCCAGCCTAGAGGTGCCGGTTCAAGCCTACGAGCAGTACTTC
15	NA	TRBV9	TRBD2	TRBJ2-1	CASSVTSGEHNEQFF	TGTGCCAGCAGCGTAACTAGCGGGGAACACAATGAGCAGTTCTTC
14	many	TRBV29-1	NA	TRBJ1-1	CSVATVLANTEAFF	TGCAGCGTTGCTACGGTCTTAGCGAACACTGAAGCTTTCTTT
14	many	TRBV6-5	TRBD1	TRBJ2-7	CASSRGQGSYEQYF	TGTGCCAGCAGTCGTGGACAGGGTAGCTACGAGCAGTACTTC
16	few	TRBV6-5	NA	TRBJ1-6	CASSRKPDGQNSPLHF	TGTGCCAGCAGTCGCAAACCCGATGGACAAAATTCACCCCTCCACTTT
14	NA	TRBV7-2	NA	TRBJ2-3	CASSPPPLTDTQYF	TGTGCCAGCAGCCCCCCCCCTCTTACAGATACGCAGTATTTT
16	NA	TRBV28	NA	TRBJ2-3	CASRGQGGGYRGTQYF	TGTGCCAGCAGAGGGCAGGGGGGGGGGTACCGAGGTACGCAGTATTTT
12	NA	TRBV12-3/TRBV12-4	NA	TRBJ1-1	CASSIQGREAFF	TGTGCCAGCAGTATACAGGGTCGGGAAGCTTTCTTT
13	NA	TRBV6-5	NA	TRBJ2-7	CASSSPRQYEQYF	TGTGCCAGCAGTTCTCCCCGACAATACGAGCAGTACTTC
18	few	TRBV4-1	TRBD2	TRBJ2-1	CASSQGTSGRAPYNEQFF	TGCGCCAGCAGCCAAGGGACTAGCGGGAGGGCCCCCTACAATGAGCAGTTCTTC
16	few	TRBV6-5	NA	TRBJ2-7	CASSYSSARASYEQYF	TGTGCCAGCAGTTACTCGAGTGCTCGGGCATCCTACGAGCAGTACTTC
16	NA	TRBV1	NA	TRBJ1-1	CTSSREDRGLKTEAFF	TGCACCAGCAGCCGAGAGGACAGGGGGTTGAAAACTGAAGCTTTCTTT
17	few	TRBV7-9	TRBD2	TRBJ2-2	CASSLPRAGGDTGELFF	TGTGCCAGCAGCTTACCCCGAGCGGGGGGGGACACCGGGGAGCTGTTTTTT
15	many	TRBV18	NA	TRBJ1-2	CASTPPGRRNYGYTF	TGTGCCAGCACCCCACCGGGACGGAGAAACTATGGCTACACCTTC
16	few	TRBV29-1	TRBD2	TRBJ2-1	CSVAPLTSGSSNEQFF	TGCAGCGTTGCTCCCTTGACTAGCGGGAGTAGCAATGAGCAGTTCTTC